The T cell receptor (beta chain) described here comes from a study of T cell repertoires in cytomegalovirus infection. About the research overall: Based on public TCR beta signatures, there were indications of CMV infection and of a matching HLA type.

Whole-study findings and limits: Public TCR beta family frequency separated CMV-and-HLA carriers, including in an independent cohort. Dominant in the ex vivo response were TCR beta clonotypes restricted by HLA-C and specific for CMV.

This CDR3 is 18 amino acids long. With 5 bases removed from V and 0 bases from J, the gap between germline ends came to 23 bases. The germline gives CDR1 LNHNV, CDR2 YYDKDF (reference sequence). One entry per CDR3 protein results from TCRdb running MiXCR on the reads. The sample comprises 350,000 to 550,000 distinct CDR3 sequences, roughly 30% of which are singletons, and around 13% rests with the top ten. Note on this clonotype: No antigen is known for it.

The TCR comes from a human donor in good health (CMV status not recorded). Some clones in this sample may be carry-over from other donors' samples. The sequencing sample was made of PBMCs. The chain uses TRBV15 and TRBJ2-7; tentatively, D is TRBD1 (6 bases). The DNA for the CDR3 is TGTGCCACCAGCGGAACAGGGTTTGGCGCTGCGAACTCCTACGAGCAGTACTTC. Translating it yields CATSGTGFGAANSYEQYF.